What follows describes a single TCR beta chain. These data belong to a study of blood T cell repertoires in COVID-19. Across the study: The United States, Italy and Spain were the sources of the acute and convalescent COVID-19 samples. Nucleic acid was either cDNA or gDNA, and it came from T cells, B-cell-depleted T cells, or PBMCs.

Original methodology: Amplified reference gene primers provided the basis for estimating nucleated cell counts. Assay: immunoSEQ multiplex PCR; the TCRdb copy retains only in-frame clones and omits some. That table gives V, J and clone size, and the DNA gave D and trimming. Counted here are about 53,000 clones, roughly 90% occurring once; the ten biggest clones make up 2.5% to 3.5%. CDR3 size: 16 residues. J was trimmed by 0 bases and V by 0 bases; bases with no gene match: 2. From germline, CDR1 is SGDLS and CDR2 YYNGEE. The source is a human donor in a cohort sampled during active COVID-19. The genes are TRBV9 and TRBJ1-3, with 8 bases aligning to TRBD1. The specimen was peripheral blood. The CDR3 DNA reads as TGTGCCAGCAGCGTAGGACAGGGGTACTCTGGAAACACCATATATTTT. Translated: CASSVGQGYSGNTIYF.